In its sample, the clone carrying this T cell receptor beta chain was seen a few times. This record comes from a study of T cells in Graves' hyperthyroidism and ophthalmopathy. The source material, RNA transcripts, was used to amplify TCR beta CDR3 regions. HTBI primers were used for first-round RT-PCR of the TCR CDR3. TCRdb recomputed calls from the multiplex PCR reads with MiXCR, one row per CDR3 protein. The sample lists about 340,000 distinct CDR3 sequences; roughly 18% were seen once. This CDR3 spans 14 amino acids. V was clipped by 6 bases and J by 4 bases, with 14 bases between them. The germline V gene encodes CDR1 MNHNS and CDR2 SASEGT. Diagnostic decisions used clinical symptoms, serum thyroxine and TRAb, thyroid ultrasound and orbital computed tomography. The authors took PBMCs from 10 ml fresh peripheral blood.

This TCR was recovered from a woman aged 45 to 65 with Graves' hyperthyroidism. This chain joins TRBV6-1 and TRBJ2-3; a possible D gene is TRBD2 (5 bases). The sequenced material came from blood. CDR3 amino acids: CASRAPDGADTQYF. The DNA of the CDR3 is TGTGCCAGCAGAGCCCCTGACGGGGCAGATACGCAGTATTTT.